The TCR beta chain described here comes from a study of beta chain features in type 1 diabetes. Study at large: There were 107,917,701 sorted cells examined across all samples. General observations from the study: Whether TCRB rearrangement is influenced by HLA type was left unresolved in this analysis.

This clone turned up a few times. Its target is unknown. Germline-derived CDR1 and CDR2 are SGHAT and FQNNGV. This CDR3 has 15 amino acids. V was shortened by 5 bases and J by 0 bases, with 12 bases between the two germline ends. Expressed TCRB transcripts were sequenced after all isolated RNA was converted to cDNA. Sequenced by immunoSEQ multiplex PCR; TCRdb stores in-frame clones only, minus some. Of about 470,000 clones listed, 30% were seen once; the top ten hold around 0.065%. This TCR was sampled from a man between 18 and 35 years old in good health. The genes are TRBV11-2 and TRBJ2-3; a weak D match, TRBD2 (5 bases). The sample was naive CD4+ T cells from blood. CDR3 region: CASSPLGDSTDTQYF. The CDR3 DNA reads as TGTGCCAGCAGCCCCCTCGGGGATAGCACAGATACGCAGTATTTT.